This TCR beta chain was sequenced during a study of blood T cell repertoires in COVID-19. Looking at the study overall: PBMCs, B-cell-depleted T cells, or T cells were the source of the cDNA or gDNA that made up the material.

The CDR3 runs to 14 residues. V dropped 2 bases and J dropped 6 bases, with 11 bases sitting between them. The germline V gene encodes CDR1 WSHSY and CDR2 SAAADI. The data were produced by immunoSEQ multiplex PCR, yet TCRdb's version contains in-frame clones alone and is incomplete. The top ten clones hold 2.5% to 3% of a sample with about 42,000 clones, 90% of them seen once. This clone was seen only once. Material for sequencing was peripheral blood. This TCR derives from a man in his forties or fifties with active COVID-19. This chain connects TRBV10-2 to TRBJ1-5, with unresolved D. The DNA of the CDR3 is TGCGCCAGCAGTGAGGCGATAGGGAGTCAGCCCCAGCATTTT. Protein product: CASSEAIGSQPQHF.